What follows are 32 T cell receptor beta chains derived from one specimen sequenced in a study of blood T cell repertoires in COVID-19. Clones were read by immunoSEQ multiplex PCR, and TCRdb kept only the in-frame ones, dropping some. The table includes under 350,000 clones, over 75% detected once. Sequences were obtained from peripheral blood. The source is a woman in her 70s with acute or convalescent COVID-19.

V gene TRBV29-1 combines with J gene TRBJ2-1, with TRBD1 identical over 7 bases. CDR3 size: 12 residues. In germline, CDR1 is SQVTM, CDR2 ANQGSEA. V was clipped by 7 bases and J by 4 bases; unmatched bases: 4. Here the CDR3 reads CSAGTVYNEQFF. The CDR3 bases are TGCAGCGCCGGGACAGTTTACAATGAGCAGTTCTTC.

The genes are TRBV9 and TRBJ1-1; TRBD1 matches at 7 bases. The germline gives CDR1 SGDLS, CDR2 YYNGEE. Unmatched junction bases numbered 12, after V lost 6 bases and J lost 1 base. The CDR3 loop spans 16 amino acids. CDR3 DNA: TGTGCCAGCAAATCAGGGGGTGGCCTCGAGAACACTGAAGCTTTCTTT. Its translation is CASKSGGGLENTEAFF.

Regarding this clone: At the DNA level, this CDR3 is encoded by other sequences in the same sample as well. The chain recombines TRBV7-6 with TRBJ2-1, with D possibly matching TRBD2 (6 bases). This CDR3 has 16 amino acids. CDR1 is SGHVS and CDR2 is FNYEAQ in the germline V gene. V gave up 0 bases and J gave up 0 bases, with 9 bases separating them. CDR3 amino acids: CASSLAGGPSYNEQFF. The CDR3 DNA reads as TGTGCCAGCAGCTTAGCGGGGGGTCCCTCCTACAATGAGCAGTTCTTC.

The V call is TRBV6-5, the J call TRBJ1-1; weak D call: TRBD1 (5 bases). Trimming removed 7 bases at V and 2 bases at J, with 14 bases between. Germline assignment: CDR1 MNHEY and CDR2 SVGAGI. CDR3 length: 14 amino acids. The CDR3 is CASITPGINTEAFF. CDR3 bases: TGTGCCAGCATTACCCCAGGGATTAACACTGAAGCTTTCTTT.

The CDR3 region is CASSLEMGGNTEAFF. The CDR3 DNA follows: TGTGCCAGCAGCTTGGAAATGGGGGGTAACACTGAAGCTTTCTTT. This sequence joins TRBV5-4 and TRBJ1-1, with D perhaps matching TRBD1 (5 bases). Germline V gene lookup returns CDR1 SGHNT and CDR2 YYREEE (reference sequence). The CDR3 consists of 15 residues. With 0 bases removed from V and 2 bases from J, the gap between germline ends came to 11 bases.

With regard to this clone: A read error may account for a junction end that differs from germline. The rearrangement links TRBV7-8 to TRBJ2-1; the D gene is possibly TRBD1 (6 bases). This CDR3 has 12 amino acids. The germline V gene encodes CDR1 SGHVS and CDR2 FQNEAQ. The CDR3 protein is CASSVARGEQFF. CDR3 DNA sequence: TGTGCCAGCAGCGTAGCGAGGGGGGAGCAGTTCTTC.

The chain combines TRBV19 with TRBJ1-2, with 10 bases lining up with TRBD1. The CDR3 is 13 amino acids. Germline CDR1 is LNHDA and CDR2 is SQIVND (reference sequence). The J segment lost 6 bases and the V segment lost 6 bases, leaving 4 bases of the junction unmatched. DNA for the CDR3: TGTGCCAGTAGCAAGACAGGGGGCGATGGCTACACCTTC. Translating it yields CASSKTGGDGYTF.

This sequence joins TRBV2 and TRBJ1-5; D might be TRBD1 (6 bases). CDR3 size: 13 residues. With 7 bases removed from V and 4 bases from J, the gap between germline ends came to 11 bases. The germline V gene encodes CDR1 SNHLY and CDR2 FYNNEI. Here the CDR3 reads CASKERGNQPQHF. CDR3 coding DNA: TGTGCCAGCAAAGAGAGGGGGAATCAGCCCCAGCATTTT.

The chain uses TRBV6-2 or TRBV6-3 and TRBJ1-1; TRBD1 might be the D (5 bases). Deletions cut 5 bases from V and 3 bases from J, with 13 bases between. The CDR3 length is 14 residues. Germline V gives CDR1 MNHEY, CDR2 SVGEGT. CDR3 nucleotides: TGTGCCAGCAGTCCCCTGGGGGGGTACACTGAAGCTTTCTTT. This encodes CASSPLGGYTEAFF.

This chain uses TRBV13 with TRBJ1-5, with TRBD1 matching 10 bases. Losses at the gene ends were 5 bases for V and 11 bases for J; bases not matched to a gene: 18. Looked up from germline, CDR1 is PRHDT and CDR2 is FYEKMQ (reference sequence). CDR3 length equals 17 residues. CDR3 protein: CASSARQGAGDIRAQHF. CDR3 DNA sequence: TGTGCCAGCAGCGCGCGACAGGGGGCAGGGGATATCAGAGCCCAGCATTTT.

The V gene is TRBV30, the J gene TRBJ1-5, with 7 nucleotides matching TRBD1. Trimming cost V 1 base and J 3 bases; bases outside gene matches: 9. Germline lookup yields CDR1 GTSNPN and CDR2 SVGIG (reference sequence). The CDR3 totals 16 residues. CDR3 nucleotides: TGTGCCTGGAGTGGCCAGGGACAGACCCACAATCAGCCCCAGCATTTT. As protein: CAWSGQGQTHNQPQHF. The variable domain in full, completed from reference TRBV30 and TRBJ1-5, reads SQTIHQWPATLVQPVGSPLSLECTVEGTSNPNLYWYRQAAGRGLQLLFYSVGIGQISSEVPQNLSASRPQDRQFILSSKKLLLSDSGFYLCAWSGQGQTHNQPQHFGDGTRLSIL.

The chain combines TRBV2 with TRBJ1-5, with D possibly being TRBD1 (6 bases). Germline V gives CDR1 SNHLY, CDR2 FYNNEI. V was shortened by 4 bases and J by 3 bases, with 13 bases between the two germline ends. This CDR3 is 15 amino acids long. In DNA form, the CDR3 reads TGTGCCAGCAGTGGGATGCAGGGGTTCAATCAGCCCCAGCATTTT. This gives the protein CASSGMQGFNQPQHF.

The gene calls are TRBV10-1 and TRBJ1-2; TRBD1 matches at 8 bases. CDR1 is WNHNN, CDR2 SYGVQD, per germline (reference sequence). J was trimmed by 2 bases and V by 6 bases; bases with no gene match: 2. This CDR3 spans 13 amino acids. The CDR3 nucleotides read TGCGCCAGCAGCCAGGGGGCCAACTATGGCTACACCTTC. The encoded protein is CASSQGANYGYTF.

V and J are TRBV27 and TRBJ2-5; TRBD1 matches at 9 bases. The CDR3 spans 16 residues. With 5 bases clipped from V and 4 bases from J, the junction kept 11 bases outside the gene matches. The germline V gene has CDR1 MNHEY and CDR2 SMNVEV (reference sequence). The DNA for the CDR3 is TGTGCCAGCAGTGCCGGGACAGGGTGGGATTCAGAGACCCAGTACTTC. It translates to CASSAGTGWDSETQYF.

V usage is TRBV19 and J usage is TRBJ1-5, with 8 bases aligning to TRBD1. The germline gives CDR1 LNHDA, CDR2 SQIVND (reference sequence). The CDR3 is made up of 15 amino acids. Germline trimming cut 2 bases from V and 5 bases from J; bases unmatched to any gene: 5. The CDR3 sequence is CASSIRQGAYQPQHF. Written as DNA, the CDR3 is TGTGCCAGTAGTATAAGGCAGGGGGCATATCAGCCCCAGCATTTT. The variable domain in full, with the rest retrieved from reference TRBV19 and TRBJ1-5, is DGGITQSPKYLFRKEGQNVTLSCEQNLNHDAMYWYRQDPGQGLRLIYYSQIVNDFQKGDIAEGYSVSREKKESFPLTVTSAQKNPTAFYLCASSIRQGAYQPQHFGDGTRLSIL.

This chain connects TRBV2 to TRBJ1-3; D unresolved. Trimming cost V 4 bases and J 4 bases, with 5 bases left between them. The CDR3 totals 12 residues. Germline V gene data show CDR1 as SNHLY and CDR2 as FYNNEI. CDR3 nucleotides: TGTGCCAGCAGTGCCCGGGGAAACACCATATATTTT. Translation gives CASSARGNTIYF.

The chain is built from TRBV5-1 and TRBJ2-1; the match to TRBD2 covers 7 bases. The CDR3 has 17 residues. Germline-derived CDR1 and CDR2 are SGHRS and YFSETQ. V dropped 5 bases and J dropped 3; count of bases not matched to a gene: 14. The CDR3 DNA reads TGCGCCAGCAGGACGGTATACCGGGGACTAAGCTACAATGAGCAGTTCTTC. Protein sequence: CASRTVYRGLSYNEQFF.

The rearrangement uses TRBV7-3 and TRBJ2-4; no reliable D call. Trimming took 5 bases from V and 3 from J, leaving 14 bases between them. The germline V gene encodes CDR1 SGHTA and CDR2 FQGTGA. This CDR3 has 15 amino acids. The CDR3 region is CASSGGSPGKNIQYF. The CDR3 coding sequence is TGTGCCAGCAGCGGCGGCAGCCCGGGCAAAAACATTCAGTACTTC.

In DNA form, the CDR3 reads TGTGCCAGCAGTCAACGGGGGGCAAGTGGCTACACCTTC. Its translation is CASSQRGASGYTF. The gene calls are TRBV6-5 and TRBJ1-2; tentative D call: TRBD1 (6 bases). V was clipped by 5 bases and J by 7 bases, with 14 bases between them. Germline V gene lookup returns CDR1 MNHEY and CDR2 SVGAGI. There are 13 residues in the CDR3.

The CDR3 loop reads CASTGSTDTQYF. The CDR3 DNA sequence: TGCGCCAGCACGGGGAGCACAGATACGCAGTATTTT. This chain joins TRBV5-1 and TRBJ2-3, with D possibly being TRBD2 (5 bases). The V gene lost 6 bases and the J gene lost 0 bases, with 5 bases spanning the gap. Looked up from germline, CDR1 is SGHRS and CDR2 is YFSETQ. This CDR3 region has 12 residues.

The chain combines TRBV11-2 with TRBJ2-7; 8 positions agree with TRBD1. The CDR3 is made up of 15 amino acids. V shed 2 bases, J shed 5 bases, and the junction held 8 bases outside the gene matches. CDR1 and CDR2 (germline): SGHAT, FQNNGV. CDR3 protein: CASSLRLPGGDEQYF. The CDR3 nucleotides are TGTGCCAGCAGCTTACGGTTGCCAGGGGGCGACGAGCAGTACTTC.

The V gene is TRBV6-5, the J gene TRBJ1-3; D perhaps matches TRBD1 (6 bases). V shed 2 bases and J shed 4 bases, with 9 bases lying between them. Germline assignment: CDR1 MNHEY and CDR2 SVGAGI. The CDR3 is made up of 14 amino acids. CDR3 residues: CASSYGGQGNTIYF. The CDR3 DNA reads TGTGCCAGCAGTTACGGAGGACAGGGAAACACCATATATTTT.

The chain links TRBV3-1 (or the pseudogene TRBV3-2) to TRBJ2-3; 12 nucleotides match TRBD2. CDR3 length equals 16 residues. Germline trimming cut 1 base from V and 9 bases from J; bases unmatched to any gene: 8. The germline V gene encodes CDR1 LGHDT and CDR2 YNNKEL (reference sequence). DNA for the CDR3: TGTGCCAGCAGCCAAGCGGCTAGCGGGGGGGCCAGGACGCAGTATTTT. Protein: CASSQAASGGARTQYF.

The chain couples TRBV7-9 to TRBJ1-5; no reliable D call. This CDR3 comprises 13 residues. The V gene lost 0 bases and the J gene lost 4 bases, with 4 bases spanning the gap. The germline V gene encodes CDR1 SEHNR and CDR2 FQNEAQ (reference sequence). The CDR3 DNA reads TGTGCCAGCAGCTTAGCGTCAAATCAGCCCCAGCATTTT. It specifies CASSLASNQPQHF.

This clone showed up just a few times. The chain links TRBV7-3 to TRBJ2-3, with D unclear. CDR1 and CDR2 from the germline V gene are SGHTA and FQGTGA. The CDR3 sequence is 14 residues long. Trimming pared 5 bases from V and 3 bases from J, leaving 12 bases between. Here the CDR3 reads CASSTVPWTDTQYF. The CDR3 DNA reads TGTGCCAGCAGCACAGTGCCCTGGACAGATACGCAGTATTTT.

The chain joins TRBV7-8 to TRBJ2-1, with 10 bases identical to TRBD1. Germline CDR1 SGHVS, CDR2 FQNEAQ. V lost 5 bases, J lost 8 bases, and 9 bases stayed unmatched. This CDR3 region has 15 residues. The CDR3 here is CASSVLDRGRDEQFF. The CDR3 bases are TGTGCCAGCAGCGTACTAGACAGGGGGCGCGATGAGCAGTTCTTC. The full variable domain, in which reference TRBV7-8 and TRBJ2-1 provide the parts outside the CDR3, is GAGVSQSPRYKVAKRGQDVALRCDPISGHVSLFWYQQALGQGPEFLTYFQNEAQLDKSGLPSDRFFAERPEGSVSTLKIQRTQQEDSAVYLCASSVLDRGRDEQFFGPGTRLTVL.

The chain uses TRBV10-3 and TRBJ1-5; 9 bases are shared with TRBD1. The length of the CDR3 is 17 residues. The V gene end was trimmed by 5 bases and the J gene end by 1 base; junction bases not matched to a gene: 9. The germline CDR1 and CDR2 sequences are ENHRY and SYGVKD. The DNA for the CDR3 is TGTGCCATCAGTACGCACCCGGGACAGGGAAGCAATCAGCCCCAGCATTTT. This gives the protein CAISTHPGQGSNQPQHF.

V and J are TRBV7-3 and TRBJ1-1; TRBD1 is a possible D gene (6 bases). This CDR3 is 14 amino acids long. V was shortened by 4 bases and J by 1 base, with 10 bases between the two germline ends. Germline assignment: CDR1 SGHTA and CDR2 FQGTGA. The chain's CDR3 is CASSWGRGNTEAFF. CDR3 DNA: TGTGCCAGCAGCTGGGGCAGGGGGAACACTGAAGCTTTCTTT. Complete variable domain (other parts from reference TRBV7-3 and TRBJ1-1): GAGVSQTPSNKVTEKGKYVELRCDPISGHTALYWYRQSLGQGPEFLIYFQGTGAADDSGLPNDRFFAVRPEGSVSTLKIQRTERGDSAVYLCASSWGRGNTEAFFGQGTRLTVV.

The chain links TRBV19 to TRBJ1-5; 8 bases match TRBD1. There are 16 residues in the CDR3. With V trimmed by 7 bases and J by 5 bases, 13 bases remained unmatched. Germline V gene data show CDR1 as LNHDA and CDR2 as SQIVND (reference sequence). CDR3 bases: TGTGCCAGTACCCCCCCCGGGACAGGATCTCATCAGCCCCAGCATTTT. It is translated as CASTPPGTGSHQPQHF.

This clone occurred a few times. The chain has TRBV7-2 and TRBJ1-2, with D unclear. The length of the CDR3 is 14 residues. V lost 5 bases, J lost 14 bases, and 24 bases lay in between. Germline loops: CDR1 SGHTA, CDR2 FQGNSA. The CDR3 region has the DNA TGTGCCAGCAGCCCCCCGAATAAAGAGGCCGGGAAGACCTTC. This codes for CASSPPNKEAGKTF.

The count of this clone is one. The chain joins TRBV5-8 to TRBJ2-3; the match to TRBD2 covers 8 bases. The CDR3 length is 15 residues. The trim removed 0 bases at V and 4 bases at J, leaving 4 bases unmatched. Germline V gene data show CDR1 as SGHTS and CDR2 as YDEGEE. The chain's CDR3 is CASSLGTSGSDTQYF. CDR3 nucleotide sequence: TGTGCCAGCAGCTTGGGAACTAGCGGATCAGATACGCAGTATTTT.

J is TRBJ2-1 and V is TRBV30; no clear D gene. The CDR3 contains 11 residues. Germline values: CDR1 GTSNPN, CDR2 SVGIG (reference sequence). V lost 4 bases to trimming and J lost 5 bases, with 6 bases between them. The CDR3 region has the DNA TGTGCCTGGAACCCAGACAATGAGCAGTTCTTC. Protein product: CAWNPDNEQFF.